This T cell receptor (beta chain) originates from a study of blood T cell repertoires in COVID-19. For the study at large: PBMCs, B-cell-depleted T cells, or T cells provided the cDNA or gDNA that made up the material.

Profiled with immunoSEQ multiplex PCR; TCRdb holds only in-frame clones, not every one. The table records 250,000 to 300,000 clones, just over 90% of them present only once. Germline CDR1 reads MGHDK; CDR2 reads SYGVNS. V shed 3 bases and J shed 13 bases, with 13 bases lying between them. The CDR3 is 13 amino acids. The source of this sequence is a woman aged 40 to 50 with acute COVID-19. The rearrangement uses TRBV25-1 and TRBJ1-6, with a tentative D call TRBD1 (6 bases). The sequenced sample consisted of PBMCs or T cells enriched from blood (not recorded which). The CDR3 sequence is CASSDSQGWPLHF. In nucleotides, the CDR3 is TGTGCCAGCAGTGATTCACAGGGCTGGCCCCTCCACTTT.